The 25 T cell receptor beta chains given below trace back to one sample, sequenced in a study of blood T cells in healthy people across ages. Using a J-beta primer mix together with a sample-barcoded 5' primer, a second PCR was run for roughly 7 to 11 cycles. A single record per CDR3 protein comes from TCRdb applying MiXCR to the 5' RACE reads. The top ten clones hold less than 15% of a sample with about 1.1 million distinct CDR3 sequences, about two fifths of them seen once. Sequencing input: blood. Every receptor here comes from a man between 18 and 29 years old in good health.

This clonotype was recorded a few times. The rearrangement uses TRBV12-3 or TRBV12-4 and TRBJ1-5, with 9 nucleotides matching TRBD1. The CDR3 runs to 14 residues. Unmatched junction bases numbered 5, after V lost 6 bases and J lost 5 bases. For the CDR3, the DNA is TGTGCCAGCAGAAGACAGGGGGTGCATCAGCCCCAGCATTTT. Translation: CASRRQGVHQPQHF.

This clonotype has just one count. The chain joins TRBV3-1 to TRBJ2-3; 9 bases fit TRBD2. After removal of 1 base from V and 2 bases from J, the junction contained 10 bases not matched to a gene. Per germline, CDR1 LGHDT and CDR2 YNNKEL (reference sequence). CDR3 length equals 18 residues. CDR3 DNA sequence: TGTGCCAGCAGCCAAGCTCCCGGGGCTAGCGGGATCACAGATACGCAGTATTTT. Translated, it gives CASSQAPGASGITDTQYF.

The table lists this clonotype with many counts. This sequence joins TRBV5-6 and TRBJ2-4; D possibly matches TRBD1 or TRBD2 (6 bases each). The V and J ends lost 0 bases and 1 base respectively, with 14 bases between them. Germline CDR1 is SGHDT and CDR2 is YYEEEE. The CDR3 sequence is 17 residues long. Here the CDR3 DNA reads TGTGCCAGCAGCTTGGCCCGGGGGACACCTGCCAAAAACATTCAGTACTTC. It specifies CASSLARGTPAKNIQYF.

This chain uses TRBV4-3 with TRBJ1-6; no clear D. V lost 3 bases, J lost 6 bases, and 12 bases lay in between. CDR1 and CDR2 (germline): LGHNA, YSLEER. This CDR3 spans 15 amino acids. The CDR3 DNA reads as TGCGCCAGCAGCCACAACCCCGAAATTAATTCACCCCTCCACTTT. Its protein is CASSHNPEINSPLHF.

This clonotype was seen only a few times. The chain recombines TRBV20-1 with TRBJ2-7; 9 nucleotides match TRBD2. Germline assignment: CDR1 DFQATT and CDR2 SNEGSKA (reference sequence). V trimming: 0 bases; J trimming: 3 bases; junction bases outside the gene matches: 6. The CDR3 runs 15 residues. CDR3 sequence: CSARDLRGGSYEQYF. The CDR3 DNA reads as TGCAGTGCTAGAGATCTGCGGGGGGGTAGCTACGAGCAGTACTTC.

The rearrangement joins TRBV4-3 to TRBJ1-1, with D tentatively TRBD1 (5 bases). Germline lookup yields CDR1 LGHNA and CDR2 YSLEER. The length of the CDR3 is 15 residues. V lost 2 bases, J lost 5 bases, and 15 bases lay in between. CDR3 protein: CASSQSGWVITEAFF. CDR3 bases: TGCGCCAGCAGCCAATCAGGGTGGGTGATTACTGAAGCTTTCTTT.

The chain links TRBV20-1 to TRBJ1-1; no clear D gene. Trimming stripped 1 base from V and 7 bases from J, with 13 bases between. The CDR3 extends over 13 amino acids. Per germline, CDR1 DFQATT and CDR2 SNEGSKA (reference sequence). The CDR3 DNA sequence: TGCAGTGCTAGAGGGCCGGGGAAAAGTGAAGCTTTCTTT. Its translation is CSARGPGKSEAFF.

This clonotype appeared a few times. The chain combines TRBV24-1 with TRBJ1-3; unclear D gene. The CDR3 consists of 13 residues. Per germline, CDR1 KGHDR and CDR2 SFDVKD. Trimming removed 5 bases from V and 4 bases from J, with 8 bases in between. The CDR3 sequence is CATSAAGGNTIYF. The DNA of the CDR3 is TGTGCCACCAGTGCCGCAGGCGGAAACACCATATATTTT.

J is TRBJ2-5 and V is TRBV12-3 or TRBV12-4; unclear D gene. The V end lost 8 bases, the J end lost 2 bases, and 12 bases lay between the germline ends. This CDR3 contains 13 residues. The CDR3 sequence is CASGIKAQETQYF. CDR3 nucleotide sequence: TGTGCCAGCGGGATAAAGGCACAAGAGACCCAGTACTTC.

This clonotype was observed at least ten times. The chain couples TRBV4-1 to TRBJ1-2; possible D gene TRBD1, 5 bases. Trimming took 3 bases from V and 0 from J, leaving 17 bases between them. Per germline, CDR1 MGHRA and CDR2 YSYEKL. The CDR3 spans 17 residues. This CDR3 reads CASSQRGIDSSNYGYTF. CDR3 DNA sequence: TGCGCCAGCAGCCAGCGAGGGATAGACAGCTCTAACTATGGCTACACCTTC.

V is TRBV28 and J is TRBJ1-1; D gene unclear. Per germline, CDR1 MDHEN and CDR2 SYDVKM. The CDR3 length is 8 residues. Between the trimmed V and J ends, which lost 10 bases and 8 bases, there was a span of 5 bases. The CDR3 DNA reads TGTGCCACCGACGAAGCTTTCTTT. Translation gives CATDEAFF.

This clonotype has only one observation. A much more abundant neighbour one base away suggests this may be a read error. V gene TRBV6-1 combines with J gene TRBJ2-3; possibly TRBD2 for D (7 bases). The CDR3 has 14 amino acids. CDR1 is MNHNS and CDR2 is SASEGT in the germline V gene. Between the trimmed V and J ends, which lost 3 bases and 1 base, there was a span of 8 bases. CDR3 sequence reads: CASSERGRTDTQYF. CDR3 nucleotides: TGTGCCAGCAGTGAGCGGGGGCGCACAGATACGCAGTATTTT.

V is TRBV7-8 and J is TRBJ2-3; 11 nucleotides line up with TRBD2. CDR1 and CDR2 (germline): SGHVS, FQNEAQ. The CDR3 length is 17 residues. The ends lost 1 base at V and 2 bases at J; junction bases unmatched: 5. The CDR3 region is CASSLGPSGGLTDTQYF. DNA for the CDR3: TGTGCCAGCAGCTTAGGCCCTAGCGGGGGGCTCACAGATACGCAGTATTTT.

The CDR3 bases are TGTGCCAGCAGCGACCGACTAGCGGACCTATTGGATGAGCAGTTCTTC. Amino acids: CASSDRLADLLDEQFF. The chain is built from TRBV7-9 and TRBJ2-1, with TRBD2 matching over 9 bases. CDR3 size: 16 residues. With 5 bases clipped from V and 8 bases from J, the junction kept 13 bases outside the gene matches. Germline lookup yields CDR1 SEHNR and CDR2 FQNEAQ (reference sequence).

This rearrangement joins TRBV5-6 to TRBJ2-7; 9 bases are a match to TRBD1. The germline CDR1 and CDR2 sequences are SGHDT and YYEEEE. The length of the CDR3 is 14 residues. J gave up 4 bases and V 2 bases, and 4 bases lay outside the gene matches. The CDR3 loop is CASSLDRGKYEQYF. DNA of the CDR3: TGTGCCAGCAGCTTAGACAGGGGGAAGTACGAGCAGTACTTC.

The V gene is TRBV6-6, the J gene TRBJ1-1, with D perhaps TRBD1 (5 bases). This CDR3 has 14 residues. The V end was cut by 6 bases, the J end by 6 bases, with 17 bases between. Germline V gene sequence: CDR1 MNHNY, CDR2 SVGAGI (reference sequence). CDR3 sequence (DNA): TGTGCCAGCAGAACTCCTGGGGGAGGTGCTGAAGCTTTCTTT. The encoded protein is CASRTPGGGAEAFF.

The rearrangement links TRBV5-5 to TRBJ1-1; D may be TRBD1 (6 bases). V was pared by 1 base and J by 11 bases, with 18 bases between. CDR1 is SGHKS, CDR2 YYEKEE, per germline (reference sequence). This CDR3 has 14 residues. The CDR3 here is CASSLSDRAPGAFF. CDR3 coding DNA: TGTGCCAGCAGCTTGTCGGACAGAGCGCCCGGGGCTTTCTTT.

This clonotype was counted at least ten times. The CDR3 reads CASKPLAGAHEQFF. For the CDR3, the DNA is TGTGCCAGCAAGCCCCTTGCGGGGGCCCATGAGCAGTTCTTC. The chain couples TRBV6-1 to TRBJ2-1, with D tentatively TRBD2 (7 bases). Germline assignment: CDR1 MNHNS and CDR2 SASEGT. This CDR3 region has 14 residues. Deletions cut 7 bases from V and 8 bases from J, with 18 bases between.

This clonotype was counted a few times. The CDR3 region has the DNA TGTGCCAGCAGCCAAGATAGGGCAGCTGGCTACACCTTC. It is translated as CASSQDRAAGYTF. The gene calls are TRBV4-2 and TRBJ1-2; D ambiguous. Germline V gene lookup returns CDR1 LGHNA and CDR2 YNFKEQ. The CDR3 extends over 13 amino acids. V lost 0 bases and J 7 bases, leaving 9 bases between the germline ends.

The chain has TRBV6-1 and TRBJ1-5; D not resolved. The CDR3 consists of 14 residues. Per the germline V gene, CDR1 is MNHNS and CDR2 is SASEGT. V was clipped by 6 bases and J by 4 bases, with 13 bases between them. The chain's CDR3 is CASSPGETNQPQHF. The CDR3 coding sequence is TGTGCCAGCAGCCCGGGAGAGACTAATCAGCCCCAGCATTTT.

The genes are TRBV11-3 and TRBJ2-1, with D maybe TRBD1 (5 bases). The ends were cut back, 4 bases at V and 9 bases at J, with 10 bases in the middle. Germline V CDR1 and CDR2: SGHNT, YENEEA. The CDR3 is 12 residues long. CDR3 in DNA: TGTGCCAGCAGCTCAGGGTTGGCTGAGCAGTTCTTC. It yields the protein CASSSGLAEQFF.

The chain links TRBV7-9 to TRBJ1-5; D gene uncertain. This CDR3 comprises 16 residues. V was pared by 5 bases and J by 0 bases, with 14 bases between. Germline lookup yields CDR1 SEHNR and CDR2 FQNEAQ (reference sequence). The CDR3, as DNA: TGTGCCAGCAGCCCTTCAGACGGTTATAGCAATCAGCCCCAGCATTTT. It encodes CASSPSDGYSNQPQHF.

The chain carries TRBV6-1 and TRBJ1-1; D gene unclear. V lost 7 bases, J lost 10 bases, and 16 bases lay in between. This CDR3 comprises 12 residues. Germline CDR1 is MNHNS and CDR2 is SASEGT. The CDR3 loop reads CASNPGRLVAFF. The CDR3 DNA reads TGTGCCAGCAACCCAGGTCGGCTGGTAGCTTTCTTT.

This clonotype was recorded a few times. The chain joins TRBV4-2 to TRBJ1-4, with a weak D call TRBD1 (5 bases). Looked up from germline, CDR1 is LGHNA and CDR2 is YNFKEQ. The CDR3 loop spans 16 amino acids. The V end was cut by 4 bases, the J end by 3 bases, with 15 bases between. CDR3 in amino acids: CASSPETGVANEKLFF. CDR3 coding DNA: TGTGCCAGCAGCCCGGAAACAGGAGTGGCTAATGAAAAACTGTTTTTT.

The J gene is TRBJ1-2, the V gene TRBV18; D might be TRBD1 (5 bases). The V end was cut by 1 base, the J end by 4 bases, with 16 bases between. This CDR3 has 16 amino acids. Per germline, CDR1 KGHSH and CDR2 LQKENI. CDR3 residues: CASSPRRQGGLYGYTF. DNA of the CDR3: TGTGCCAGCTCACCACGGCGGCAGGGAGGTCTCTATGGCTACACCTTC.